This entry lists 11 T cell receptor beta chains sequenced from one sample in a study of blood T cells in healthy people across ages. Alongside a J-beta primer mix, a sample-barcoded 5' primer served in a second PCR lasting 7 to 11 cycles. TCRdb re-called the 5' RACE reads through MiXCR, storing one row per CDR3 protein. Among roughly 1.4 million distinct CDR3 sequences listed, 59% were seen once. Sequenced: blood. The origin of the receptors is a man aged 18 to 30 in good health.

This clonotype has only one observation. The chain uses TRBV9 and TRBJ2-7, with TRBD1 matching over 8 bases. The DNA end is more similar to TRBJ2-4, so the J call may be wrong. This CDR3 is 17 amino acids long. CDR1 is SGDLS, CDR2 YYNGEE, per germline. The CDR3 region has the DNA TGTGCCAGCAGCGTAGATCGGGACAGGTCTGCCAAAAACATTCAGTACTTC. This encodes CASSVDRDRSAKNIQYF.

The gene calls are TRBV9 and TRBJ2-4; TRBD2 aligns across 11 bases. The DNA matches TRBJ2-7 better at its end, which makes the J call doubtful. Germline lookup yields CDR1 SGDLS and CDR2 YYNGEE. The CDR3 extends over 17 amino acids. CDR3 in amino acids: CASSVGLLAGEDREQYF. The CDR3 DNA is TGTGCCAGCAGCGTGGGGCTACTAGCGGGAGAAGATCGCGAGCAGTACTTC.

This clonotype was observed a few times. This sequence joins TRBV6-6 and TRBJ2-7; D is tentatively TRBD1 or TRBD2 (5 bases each). The length of the CDR3 is 13 residues. CDR1 is MNHNY, CDR2 SVGAGI, per germline (reference sequence). V lost 2 bases to trimming and J lost 3 bases, with 8 bases between them. CDR3 residues: CASSYRDLYEQYF. The CDR3 DNA follows: TGTGCCAGCAGTTACAGGGACCTCTACGAGCAGTACTTC.

A few counts support this clonotype. This chain links TRBV29-1 with TRBJ2-3; no firm D call. Germline V gene lookup returns CDR1 SQVTM and CDR2 ANQGSEA. Trimming pared 6 bases from V and 5 bases from J, leaving 12 bases between. The CDR3 loop spans 12 amino acids. Here the CDR3 reads CSVPRSEDTQYF. The CDR3 DNA is TGCAGCGTCCCAAGGTCGGAAGATACGCAGTATTTT.

The CDR3 loop reads CASRGHRDLPDYTF. In nucleotides, the CDR3 is TGTGCCAGCAGGGGGCACCGGGACCTCCCCGACTACACCTTC. The chain links TRBV2 to TRBJ1-2, with D possibly matching TRBD1 (5 bases). The germline V and J ends were trimmed by 6 bases and 10 bases, with 21 bases remaining between them. The CDR3 sequence is 14 residues long. The germline V gene has CDR1 SNHLY and CDR2 FYNNEI.

The V call is TRBV5-1, the J call TRBJ2-3; D is uncertain. Trimming cost V 0 bases and J 4 bases, with 15 bases left between them. Germline V gives CDR1 SGHRS, CDR2 YFSETQ. The CDR3 is made up of 16 amino acids. The CDR3 region is CASSLAGFRSADTQYF. The DNA of the CDR3 is TGCGCCAGCAGCTTGGCCGGATTCCGAAGTGCAGATACGCAGTATTTT.

V usage is TRBV5-1 and J usage is TRBJ2-7; either TRBD1 or TRBD2 may fit D (5 bases each). Trimming removed 1 base from V and 1 base from J, with 12 bases in between. The CDR3 spans 15 residues. Germline CDR1 is SGHRS and CDR2 is YFSETQ. CDR3 nucleotide sequence: TGCGCCAGCAGCTTGTTGACGGGGCCTTCCTACGAGCAGTACTTC. Residues: CASSLLTGPSYEQYF.

This sequence joins TRBV2 and TRBJ2-1; 14 bases are shared with TRBD2. V dropped 7 bases and J dropped 3; count of bases not matched to a gene: 2. Germline CDR1 is SNHLY and CDR2 is FYNNEI. The CDR3 contains 15 residues. CDR3 DNA sequence: TGTGCCAGCAAAGGGACTAGCGGGGGCTACAATGAGCAGTTCTTC. Amino acid sequence: CASKGTSGGYNEQFF.

There are a few counts of this clonotype. J is TRBJ2-5 and V is TRBV14; no reliable D call. CDR3 length equals 13 residues. The germline CDR1 and CDR2 sequences are SGHDN and FVKESK. Trimming shortened V by 1 base and J by 5 bases, and 8 bases separated the two germline ends. The CDR3 DNA follows: TGTGCCAGCAGCCAAGCCGAATGGGAGACCCAGTACTTC. Amino acids: CASSQAEWETQYF.

This clonotype was counted a single time. V usage is TRBV7-6 and J usage is TRBJ1-5, with D unclear. This CDR3 has 16 amino acids. Trimming took 5 bases from V and 6 from J, leaving 20 bases between them. Per the germline V gene, CDR1 is SGHVS and CDR2 is FNYEAQ. CDR3 nucleotides: TGTGCCAGCAGCCCAACGTTGGAGGACGAGGGTCAGCCCCAGCATTTT. It specifies CASSPTLEDEGQPQHF.

A remark on this clonotype: A much larger clonotype is one base distant, so this may be a read error. The rearrangement uses TRBV20-1 and TRBJ2-1; D ambiguous. Per germline, CDR1 DFQATT and CDR2 SNEGSKA (reference sequence). The CDR3 extends over 16 amino acids. V lost 1 base and J 2 bases, leaving 15 bases between the germline ends. For the CDR3, the DNA is TGCAGTGCTAGAGGATCTGTGCGGCCTACCTACAATGAGCAGTTCTTC. Its protein product is CSARGSVRPTYNEQFF.